This entry concerns a single T cell receptor (beta chain). Germline V CDR1 and CDR2: WSHSY, SAAADI. This CDR3 region has 15 residues. Deletions cut 8 bases from V and 4 bases from J, with 21 bases between. The source of the sample is a study of control samples from healthy donors and cancer patients. Sequencing was performed with immunoSEQ multiplex PCR; in TCRdb, only in-frame clones are kept and a portion is missing. Among 100,000 to 150,000 clones listed, approximately 90% were seen once. Sequenced: blood. The clonotype originates from a man aged 18 to 29 in good health. This rearrangement joins TRBV10-2 to TRBJ2-7; maybe TRBD1 (6 bases). The CDR3 here is CASREGTSGGYEQYF. In DNA form, the CDR3 reads TGCGCCAGCCGGGAAGGGACATCGGGTGGGTACGAGCAGTACTTC.